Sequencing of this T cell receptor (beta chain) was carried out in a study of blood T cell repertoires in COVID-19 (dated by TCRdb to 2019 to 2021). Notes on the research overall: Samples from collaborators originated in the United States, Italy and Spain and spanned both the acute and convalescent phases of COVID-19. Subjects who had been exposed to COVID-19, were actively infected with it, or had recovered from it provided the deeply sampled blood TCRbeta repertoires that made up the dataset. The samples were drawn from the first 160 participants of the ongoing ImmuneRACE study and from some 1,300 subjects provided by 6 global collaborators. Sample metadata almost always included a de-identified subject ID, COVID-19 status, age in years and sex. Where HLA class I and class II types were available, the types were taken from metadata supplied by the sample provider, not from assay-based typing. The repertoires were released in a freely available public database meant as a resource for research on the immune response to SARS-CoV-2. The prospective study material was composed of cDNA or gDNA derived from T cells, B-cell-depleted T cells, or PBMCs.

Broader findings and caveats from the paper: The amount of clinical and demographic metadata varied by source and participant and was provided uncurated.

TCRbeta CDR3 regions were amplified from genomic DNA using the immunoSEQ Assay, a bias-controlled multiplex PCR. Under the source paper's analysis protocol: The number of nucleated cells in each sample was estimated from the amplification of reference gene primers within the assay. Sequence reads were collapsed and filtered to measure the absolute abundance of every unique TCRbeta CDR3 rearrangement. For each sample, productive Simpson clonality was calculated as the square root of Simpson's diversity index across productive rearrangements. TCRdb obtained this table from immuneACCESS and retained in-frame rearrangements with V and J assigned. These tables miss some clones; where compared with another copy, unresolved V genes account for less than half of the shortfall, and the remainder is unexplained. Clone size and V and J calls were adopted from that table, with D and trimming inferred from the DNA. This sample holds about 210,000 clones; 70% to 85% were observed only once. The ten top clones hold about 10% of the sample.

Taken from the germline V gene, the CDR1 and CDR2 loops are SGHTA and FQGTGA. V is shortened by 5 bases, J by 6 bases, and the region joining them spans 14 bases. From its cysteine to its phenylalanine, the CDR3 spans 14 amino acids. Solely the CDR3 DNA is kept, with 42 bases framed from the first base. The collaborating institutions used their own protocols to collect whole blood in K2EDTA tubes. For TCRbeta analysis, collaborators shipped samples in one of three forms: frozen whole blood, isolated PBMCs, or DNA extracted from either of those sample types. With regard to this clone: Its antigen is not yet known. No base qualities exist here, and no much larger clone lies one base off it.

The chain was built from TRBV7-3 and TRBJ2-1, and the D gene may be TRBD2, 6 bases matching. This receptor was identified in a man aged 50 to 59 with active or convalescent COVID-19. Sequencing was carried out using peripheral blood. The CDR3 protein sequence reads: CASSKGLASNEQFF. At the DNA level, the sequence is TGTGCCAGCAGCAAGGGACTGGCCTCCAATGAGCAGTTCTTC.